This TCR beta chain came from a study of OX40 agonist ivuxolimab in advanced cancers. Study-level background: Mean age around 60 years, range about 23 to 80; around 80% male.

The CDR3 consists of 11 residues. With 2 bases removed from V and 8 bases from J, the gap between germline ends came to 6 bases. The V gene's germline CDR1 is SGHAT and CDR2 FQNNGV. Collection of blood occurred at baseline, at cycle 4 day 1, and at cycle 7 day 1. Regarding this clone: Its antigen remains unknown.

TCRdb's copy holds only in-frame clones and misses some; the assay was immunoSEQ multiplex PCR. The table lists 15,000 to 20,000 clones, roughly 84% of them singletons. Findings of the study overall: In CD8+ T cells, expanded clones were on average more numerous than in CD4+.

The clonotype was recovered from an adult with an advanced solid tumor such as melanoma, head and neck, liver or kidney cancer. Sequencing was performed on CD4+ or CD8+ T cells sorted from blood, taken in a trial of the OX40 agonist ivuxolimab. This sequence joins TRBV11-2 and TRBJ1-2; D is uncertain. The CDR3, as DNA: TGTGCCAGCAGCTTACACGGGGGCTACACCTTC. Protein product: CASSLHGGYTF. Full variable domain (missing parts from reference TRBV11-2 and TRBJ1-2): EAGVAQSPRYKIIEKRQSVAFWCNPISGHATLYWYQQILGQGPKLLIQFQNNGVVDDSQLPKDRFSAERLKGVDSTLKIQPAKLEDSAVYLCASSLHGGYTFGSGTRLTVV.